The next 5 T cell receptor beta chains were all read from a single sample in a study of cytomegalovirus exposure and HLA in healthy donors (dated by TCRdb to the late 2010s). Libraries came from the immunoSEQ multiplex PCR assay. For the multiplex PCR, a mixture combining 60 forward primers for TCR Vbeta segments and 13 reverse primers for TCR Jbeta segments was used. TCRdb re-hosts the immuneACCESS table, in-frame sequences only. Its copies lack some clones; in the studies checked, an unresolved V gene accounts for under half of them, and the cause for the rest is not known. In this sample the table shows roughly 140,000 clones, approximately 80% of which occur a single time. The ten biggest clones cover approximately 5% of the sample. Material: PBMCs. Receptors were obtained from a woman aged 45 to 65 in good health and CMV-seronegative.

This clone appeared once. CDR3 region: CASSPSRGHGLEQYF. Here the CDR3 DNA reads TGTGCCAGCTCACCAAGTAGGGGGCATGGTCTCGAGCAGTACTTC. The chain carries TRBV18 and TRBJ2-7; 7 bases are a match to TRBD1. CDR3 length: 15 residues. V lost 2 bases and J lost 6; bases outside the gene matches: 10. In germline, CDR1 is KGHSH, CDR2 LQKENI.

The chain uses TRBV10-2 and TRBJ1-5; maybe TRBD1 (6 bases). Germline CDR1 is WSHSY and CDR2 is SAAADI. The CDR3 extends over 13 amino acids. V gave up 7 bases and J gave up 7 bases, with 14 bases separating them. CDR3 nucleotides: TGCGCCAGCAATTCAGGGGTAGGCCAGCCCCAGCATTTT. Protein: CASNSGVGQPQHF.

This chain's CDR3 is CASMSIRRLHTIYF. CDR3 nucleotide sequence: TGTGCCAGCATGTCGATTCGCAGGTTACACACCATATATTTT. V usage is TRBV2 and J usage is TRBJ1-3; D remains unclear. Trimming shortened V by 7 bases and J by 8 bases, and 18 bases separated the two germline ends. Germline values: CDR1 SNHLY, CDR2 FYNNEI. This CDR3 contains 14 residues.

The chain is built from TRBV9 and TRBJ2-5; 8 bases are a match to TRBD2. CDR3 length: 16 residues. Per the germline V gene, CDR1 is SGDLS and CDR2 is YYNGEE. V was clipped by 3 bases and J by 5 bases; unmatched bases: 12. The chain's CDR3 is CASSAPRRGGLETQYF. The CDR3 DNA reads TGTGCCAGCAGCGCCCCCCGACGGGGGGGCCTGGAGACCCAGTACTTC.

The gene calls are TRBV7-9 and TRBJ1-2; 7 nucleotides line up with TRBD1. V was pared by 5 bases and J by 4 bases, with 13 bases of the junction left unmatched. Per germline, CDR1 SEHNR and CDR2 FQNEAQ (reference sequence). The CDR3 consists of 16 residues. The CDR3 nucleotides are TGTGCCAGCAGCCCCGGAGGAAGACAGGGTGCCTATGGCTACACCTTC. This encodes CASSPGGRQGAYGYTF.